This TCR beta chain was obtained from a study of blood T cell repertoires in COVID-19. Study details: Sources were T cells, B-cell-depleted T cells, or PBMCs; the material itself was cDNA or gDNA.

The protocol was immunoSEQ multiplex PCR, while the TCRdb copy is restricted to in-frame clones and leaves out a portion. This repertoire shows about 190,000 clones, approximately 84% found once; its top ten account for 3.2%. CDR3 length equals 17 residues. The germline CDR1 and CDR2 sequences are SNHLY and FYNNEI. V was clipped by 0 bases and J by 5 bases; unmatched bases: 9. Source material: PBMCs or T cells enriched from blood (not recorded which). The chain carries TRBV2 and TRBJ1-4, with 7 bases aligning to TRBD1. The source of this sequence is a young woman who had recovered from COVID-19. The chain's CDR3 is CASSEALLGGQNEKLFF. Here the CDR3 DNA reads TGTGCCAGCAGTGAAGCGCTTCTGGGGGGACAGAATGAAAAACTGTTTTTT.